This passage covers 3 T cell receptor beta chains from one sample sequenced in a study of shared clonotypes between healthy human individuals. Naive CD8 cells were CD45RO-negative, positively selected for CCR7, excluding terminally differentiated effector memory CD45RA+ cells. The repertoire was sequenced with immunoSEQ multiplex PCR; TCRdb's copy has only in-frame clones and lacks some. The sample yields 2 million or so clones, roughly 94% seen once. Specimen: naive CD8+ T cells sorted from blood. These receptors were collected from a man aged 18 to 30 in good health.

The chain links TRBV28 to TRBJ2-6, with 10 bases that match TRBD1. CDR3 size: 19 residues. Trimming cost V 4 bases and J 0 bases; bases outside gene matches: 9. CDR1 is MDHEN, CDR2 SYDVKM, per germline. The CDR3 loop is CASSSEEGQGFSGANVLTF. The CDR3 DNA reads TGTGCCAGCAGTTCCGAGGAGGGACAGGGGTTCTCTGGGGCCAACGTCCTGACTTTC.

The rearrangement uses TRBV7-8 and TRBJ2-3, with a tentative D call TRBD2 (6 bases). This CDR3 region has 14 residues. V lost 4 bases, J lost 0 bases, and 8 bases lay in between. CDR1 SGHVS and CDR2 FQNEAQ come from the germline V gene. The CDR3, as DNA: TGTGCCAGCAGCTCGGGAGCGAGCACAGATACGCAGTATTTT. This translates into CASSSGASTDTQYF.

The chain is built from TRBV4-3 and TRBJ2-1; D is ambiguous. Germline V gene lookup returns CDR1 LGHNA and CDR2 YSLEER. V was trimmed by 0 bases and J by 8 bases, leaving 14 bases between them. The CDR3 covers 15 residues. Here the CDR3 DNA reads TGCGCCAGCAGCCAAGATCTAACAGATTGGCATGAGCAGTTCTTC. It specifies CASSQDLTDWHEQFF.